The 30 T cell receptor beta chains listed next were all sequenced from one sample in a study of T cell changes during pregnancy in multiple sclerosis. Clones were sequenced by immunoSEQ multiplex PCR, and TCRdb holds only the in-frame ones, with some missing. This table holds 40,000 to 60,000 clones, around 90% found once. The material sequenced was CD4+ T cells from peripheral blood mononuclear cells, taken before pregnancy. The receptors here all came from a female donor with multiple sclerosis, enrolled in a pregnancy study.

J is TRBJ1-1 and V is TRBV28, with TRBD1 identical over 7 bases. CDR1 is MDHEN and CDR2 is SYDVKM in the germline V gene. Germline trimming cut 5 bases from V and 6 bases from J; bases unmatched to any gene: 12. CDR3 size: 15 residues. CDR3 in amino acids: CASSLQGQPSAEAFF. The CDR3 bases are TGTGCCAGCAGTCTACAGGGACAGCCTTCGGCTGAAGCTTTCTTT. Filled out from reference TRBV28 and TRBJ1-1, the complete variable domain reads DVKVTQSSRYLVKRTGEKVFLECVQDMDHENMFWYRQDPGLGLRLIYFSYDVKMKEKGDIPEGYSVSREKKERFSLILESASTNQTSMYLCASSLQGQPSAEAFFGQGTRLTVV.

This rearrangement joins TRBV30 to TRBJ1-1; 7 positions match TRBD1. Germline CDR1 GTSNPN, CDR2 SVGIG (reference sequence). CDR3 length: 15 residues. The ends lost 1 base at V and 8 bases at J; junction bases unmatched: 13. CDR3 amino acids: CAWSDRPLGTAEAFF. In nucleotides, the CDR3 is TGTGCCTGGAGTGACCGCCCCCTCGGGACAGCCGAAGCTTTCTTT.

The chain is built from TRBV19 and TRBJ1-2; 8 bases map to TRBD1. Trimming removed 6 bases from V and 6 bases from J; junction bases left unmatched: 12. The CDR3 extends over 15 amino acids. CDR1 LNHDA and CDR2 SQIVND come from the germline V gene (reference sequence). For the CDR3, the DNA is TGTGCCAGTAGGCGAAAAACCGGGACAGGACATGGCTACACCTTC. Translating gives CASRRKTGTGHGYTF.

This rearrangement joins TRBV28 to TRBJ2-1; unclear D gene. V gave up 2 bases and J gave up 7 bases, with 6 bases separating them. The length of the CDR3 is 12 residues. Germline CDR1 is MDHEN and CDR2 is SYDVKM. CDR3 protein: CASSLSRNEQFF. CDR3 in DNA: TGTGCCAGCAGTTTAAGCCGGAATGAGCAGTTCTTC.

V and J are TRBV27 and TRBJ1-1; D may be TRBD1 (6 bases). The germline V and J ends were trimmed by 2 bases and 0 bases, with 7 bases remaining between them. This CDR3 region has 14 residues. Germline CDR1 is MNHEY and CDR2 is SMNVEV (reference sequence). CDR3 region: CASSLDRMNTEAFF. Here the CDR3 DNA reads TGTGCCAGCAGTTTAGACAGGATGAACACTGAAGCTTTCTTT.

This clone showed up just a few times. The CDR3 region is CASSNRQGTYEQYF. CDR3 sequence (DNA): TGTGCCAGTTCAAATCGACAAGGAACCTACGAGCAGTACTTC. The chain carries TRBV19 and TRBJ2-7; D not resolved. V shed 8 bases and J shed 2 bases, with 16 bases lying between them. The CDR3 consists of 14 residues. Germline V CDR1 and CDR2: LNHDA, SQIVND (reference sequence).

The CDR3 here is CASSSPYNTGELFF. CDR3 bases: TGTGCCAGTAGTTCCCCCTATAACACCGGGGAGCTGTTTTTT. V and J are TRBV19 and TRBJ2-2, with D uncertain. CDR1 and CDR2 from the germline V gene are LNHDA and SQIVND (reference sequence). This CDR3 contains 14 residues. The V end was cut by 5 bases, the J end by 2 bases, with 9 bases between.

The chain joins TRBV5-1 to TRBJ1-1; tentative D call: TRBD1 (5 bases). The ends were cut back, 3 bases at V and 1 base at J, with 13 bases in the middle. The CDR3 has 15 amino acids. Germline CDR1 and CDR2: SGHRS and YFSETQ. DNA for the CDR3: TGCGCCAGCAGCTCGTTAGACAGAGCGAACACTGAAGCTTTCTTT. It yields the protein CASSSLDRANTEAFF.

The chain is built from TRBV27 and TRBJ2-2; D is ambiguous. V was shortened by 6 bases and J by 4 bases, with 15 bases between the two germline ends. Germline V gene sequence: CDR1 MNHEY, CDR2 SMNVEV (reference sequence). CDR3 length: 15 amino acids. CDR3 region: CASRGKSISTGELFF. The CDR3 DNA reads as TGTGCCAGCAGGGGCAAATCCATAAGCACCGGGGAGCTGTTTTTT.

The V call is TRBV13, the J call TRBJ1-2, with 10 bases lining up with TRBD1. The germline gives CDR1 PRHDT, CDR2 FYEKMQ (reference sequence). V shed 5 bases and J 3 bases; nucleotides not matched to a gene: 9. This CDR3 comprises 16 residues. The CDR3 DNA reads TGTGCCAGCAGCCGAGACAGGGGGCTTAATGACTATGGCTACACCTTC. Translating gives CASSRDRGLNDYGYTF.

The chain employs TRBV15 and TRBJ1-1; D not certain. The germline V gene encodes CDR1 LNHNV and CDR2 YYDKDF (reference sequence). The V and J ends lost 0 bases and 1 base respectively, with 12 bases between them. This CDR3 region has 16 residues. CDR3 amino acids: CATSRDVRGGNTEAFF. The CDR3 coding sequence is TGTGCCACCAGCAGAGATGTCCGGGGAGGGAACACTGAAGCTTTCTTT.

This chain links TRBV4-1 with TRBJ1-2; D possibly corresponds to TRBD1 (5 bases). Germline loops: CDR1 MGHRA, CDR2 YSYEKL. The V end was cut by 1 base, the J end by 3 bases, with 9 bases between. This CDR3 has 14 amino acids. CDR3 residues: CASSQGGTHYGYTF. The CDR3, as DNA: TGCGCCAGCAGCCAAGGCGGGACGCACTATGGCTACACCTTC.

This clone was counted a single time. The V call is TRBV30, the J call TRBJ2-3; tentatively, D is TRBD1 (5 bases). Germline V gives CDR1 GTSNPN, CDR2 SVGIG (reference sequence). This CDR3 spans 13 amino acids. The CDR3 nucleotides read TGTGCACAGGCAGGAGCAAGCACAGATACGCAGTATTTT. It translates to CAQAGASTDTQYF.

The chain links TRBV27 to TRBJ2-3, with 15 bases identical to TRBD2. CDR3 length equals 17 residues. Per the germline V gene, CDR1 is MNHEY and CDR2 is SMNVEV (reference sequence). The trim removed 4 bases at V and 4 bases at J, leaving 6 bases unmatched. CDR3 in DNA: TGTGCCAGCAGTTCTTCCGGGACTAGCGGGAGGTCAGATACGCAGTATTTT. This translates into CASSSSGTSGRSDTQYF.

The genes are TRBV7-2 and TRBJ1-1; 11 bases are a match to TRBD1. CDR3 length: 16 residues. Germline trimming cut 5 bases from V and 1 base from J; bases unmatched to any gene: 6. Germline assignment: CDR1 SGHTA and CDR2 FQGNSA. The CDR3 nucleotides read TGTGCCAGCAGCCCAGGACAGGGGGCAGGGAACACTGAAGCTTTCTTT. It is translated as CASSPGQGAGNTEAFF.

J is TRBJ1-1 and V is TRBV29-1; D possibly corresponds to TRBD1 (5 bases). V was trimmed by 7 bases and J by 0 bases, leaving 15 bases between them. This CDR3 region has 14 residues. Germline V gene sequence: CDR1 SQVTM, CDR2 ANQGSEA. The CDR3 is CSANGGGLNTEAFF. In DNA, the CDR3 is TGCAGCGCGAACGGGGGGGGACTGAACACTGAAGCTTTCTTT.

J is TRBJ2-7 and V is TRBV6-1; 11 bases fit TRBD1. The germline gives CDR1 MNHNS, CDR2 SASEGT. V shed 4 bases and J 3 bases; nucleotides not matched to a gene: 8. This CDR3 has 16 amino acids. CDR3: CASSAYGQGAYYEQYF. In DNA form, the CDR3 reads TGTGCCAGCAGTGCCTACGGACAGGGGGCATACTACGAGCAGTACTTC.

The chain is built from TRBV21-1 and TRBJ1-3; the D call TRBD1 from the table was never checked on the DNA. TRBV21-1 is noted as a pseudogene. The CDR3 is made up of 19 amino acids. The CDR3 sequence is CATPNGYRPFIYSGNTIYF. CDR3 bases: TGTGCCACCCCCAATGGGTACAGGCCCTTCATCTATTCTGGAAACACCATATATTTT.

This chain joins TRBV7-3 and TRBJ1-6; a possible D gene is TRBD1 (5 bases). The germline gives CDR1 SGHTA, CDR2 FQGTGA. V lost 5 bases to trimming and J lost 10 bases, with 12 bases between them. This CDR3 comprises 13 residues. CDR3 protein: CASSPSRGSPLHF. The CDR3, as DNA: TGTGCCAGCAGCCCCTCCCGGGGGTCACCCCTCCACTTT.

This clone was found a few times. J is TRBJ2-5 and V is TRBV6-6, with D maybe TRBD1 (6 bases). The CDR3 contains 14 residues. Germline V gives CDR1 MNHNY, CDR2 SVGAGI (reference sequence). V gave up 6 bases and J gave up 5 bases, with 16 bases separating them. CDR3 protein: CASSPKQGGETQYF. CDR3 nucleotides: TGTGCCAGCAGCCCCAAACAGGGTGGGGAGACCCAGTACTTC.

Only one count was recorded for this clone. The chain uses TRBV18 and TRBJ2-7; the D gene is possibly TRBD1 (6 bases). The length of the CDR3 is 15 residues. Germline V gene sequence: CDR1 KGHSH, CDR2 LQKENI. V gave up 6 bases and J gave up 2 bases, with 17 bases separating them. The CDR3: CASSREDSLTYEQYF. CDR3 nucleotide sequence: TGTGCCAGCTCCCGCGAGGACAGCCTGACCTACGAGCAGTACTTC.

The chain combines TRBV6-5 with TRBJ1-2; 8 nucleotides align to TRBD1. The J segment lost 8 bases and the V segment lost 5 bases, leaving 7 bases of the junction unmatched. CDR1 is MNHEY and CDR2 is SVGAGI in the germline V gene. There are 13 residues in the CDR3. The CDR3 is CASSQTDRGGYTF. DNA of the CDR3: TGTGCCAGCAGTCAAACAGACAGGGGAGGCTACACCTTC.

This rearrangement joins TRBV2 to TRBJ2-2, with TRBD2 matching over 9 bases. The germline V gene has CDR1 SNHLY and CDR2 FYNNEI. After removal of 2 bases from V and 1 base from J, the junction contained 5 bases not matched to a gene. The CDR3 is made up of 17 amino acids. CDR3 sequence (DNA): TGTGCCAGCAGTGAAATCTCACTAGCGGGGAACACCGGGGAGCTGTTTTTT. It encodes CASSEISLAGNTGELFF.

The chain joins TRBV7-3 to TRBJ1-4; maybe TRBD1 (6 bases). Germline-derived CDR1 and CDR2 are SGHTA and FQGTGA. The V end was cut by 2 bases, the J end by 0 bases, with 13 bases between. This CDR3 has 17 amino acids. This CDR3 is CASSLSPYRATNEKLFF. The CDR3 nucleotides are TGTGCCAGCAGCTTATCCCCGTACAGGGCAACTAATGAAAAACTGTTTTTT.

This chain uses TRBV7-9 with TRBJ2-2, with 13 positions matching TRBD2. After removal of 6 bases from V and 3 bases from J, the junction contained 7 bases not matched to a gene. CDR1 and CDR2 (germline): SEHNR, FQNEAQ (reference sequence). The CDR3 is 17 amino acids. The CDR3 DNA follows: TGTGCCAGCAGTATCCGGACTAGCGGGAGCTACACCGGGGAGCTGTTTTTT. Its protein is CASSIRTSGSYTGELFF.

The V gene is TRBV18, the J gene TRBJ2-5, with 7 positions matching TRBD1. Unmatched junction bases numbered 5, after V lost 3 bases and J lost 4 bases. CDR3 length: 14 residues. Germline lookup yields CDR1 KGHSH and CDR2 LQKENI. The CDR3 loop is CASSPTDRVETQYF. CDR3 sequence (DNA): TGTGCCAGCTCACCTACCGACAGGGTAGAGACCCAGTACTTC.

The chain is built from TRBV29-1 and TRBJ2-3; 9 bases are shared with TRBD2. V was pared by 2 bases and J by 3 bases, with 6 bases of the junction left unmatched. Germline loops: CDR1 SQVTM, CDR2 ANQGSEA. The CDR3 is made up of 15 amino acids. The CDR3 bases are TGCAGCGTTGAAAGTCGACTAGCGGCGACAGATACGCAGTATTTT. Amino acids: CSVESRLAATDTQYF.

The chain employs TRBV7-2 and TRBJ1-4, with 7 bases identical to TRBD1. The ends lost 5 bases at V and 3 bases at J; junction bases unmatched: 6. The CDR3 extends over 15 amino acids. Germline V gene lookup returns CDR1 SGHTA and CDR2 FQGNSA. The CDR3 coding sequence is TGTGCCAGCAGCCCCAGACAGGGACCTAATGAAAAACTGTTTTTT. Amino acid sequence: CASSPRQGPNEKLFF. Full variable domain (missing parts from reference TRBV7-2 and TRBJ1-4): GAGVSQSPSNKVTEKGKDVELRCDPISGHTALYWYRQSLGQGLEFLIYFQGNSAPDKSGLPSDRFSAERTGGSVSTLTIQRTQQEDSAVYLCASSPRQGPNEKLFFGSGTQLSVL.

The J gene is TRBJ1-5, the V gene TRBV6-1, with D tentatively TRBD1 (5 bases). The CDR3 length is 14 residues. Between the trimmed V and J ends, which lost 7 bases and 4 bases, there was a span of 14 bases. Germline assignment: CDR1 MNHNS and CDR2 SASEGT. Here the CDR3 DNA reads TGTGCCAGCATCGAAGGGGCAGGGAATCAGCCCCAGCATTTT. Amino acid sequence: CASIEGAGNQPQHF.

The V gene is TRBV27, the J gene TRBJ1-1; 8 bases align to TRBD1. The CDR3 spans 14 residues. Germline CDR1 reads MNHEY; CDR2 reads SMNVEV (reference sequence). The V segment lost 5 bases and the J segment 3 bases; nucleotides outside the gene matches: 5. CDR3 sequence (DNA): TGTGCCAGCAGTCCAGACAGGGGATACACTGAAGCTTTCTTT. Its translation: CASSPDRGYTEAFF.